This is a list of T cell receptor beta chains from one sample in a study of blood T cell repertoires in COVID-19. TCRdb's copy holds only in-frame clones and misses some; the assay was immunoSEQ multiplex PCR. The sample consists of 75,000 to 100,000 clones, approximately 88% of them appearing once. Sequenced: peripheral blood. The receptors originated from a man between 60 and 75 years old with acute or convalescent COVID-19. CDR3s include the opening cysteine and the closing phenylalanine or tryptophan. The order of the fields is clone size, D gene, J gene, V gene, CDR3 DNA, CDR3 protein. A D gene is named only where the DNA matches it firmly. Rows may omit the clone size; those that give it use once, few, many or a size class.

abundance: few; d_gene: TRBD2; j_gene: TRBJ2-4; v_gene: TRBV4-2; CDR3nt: TGTGCCAGCAGCCAAGAAGCCTGGACTAGCGGTAATGCCAAAAACATTCAGTACTTC; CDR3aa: CASSQEAWTSGNAKNIQYF
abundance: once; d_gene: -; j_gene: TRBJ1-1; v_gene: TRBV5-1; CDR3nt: TGCGCCAGCAGGGACACCCATTACACTGAAGCTTTCTTT; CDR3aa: CASRDTHYTEAFF
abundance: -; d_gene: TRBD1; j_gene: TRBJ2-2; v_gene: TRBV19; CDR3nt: TGTGCCAGTAGTATGCCTAGCTCCAGGGGGCGGGACACCGGGGAGCTGTTTTTT; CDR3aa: CASSMPSSRGRDTGELFF
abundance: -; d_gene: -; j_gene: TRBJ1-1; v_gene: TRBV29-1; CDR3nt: TGCAGCGGCGACCCCGAATCCGGGAGGAACACTGAAGCTTTCTTT; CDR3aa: CSGDPESGRNTEAFF
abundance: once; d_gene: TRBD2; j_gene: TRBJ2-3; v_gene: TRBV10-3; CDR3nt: TGTGCCATCAGTGAATCTAGCGGGGGGGCCCCAGATACGCAGTATTTT; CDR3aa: CAISESSGGAPDTQYF
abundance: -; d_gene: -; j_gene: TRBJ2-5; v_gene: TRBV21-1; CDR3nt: TGTGCCAGCAATCGAAGTTTAGGGGCGGGGAAAAAAGAGACCCAGTACTTC; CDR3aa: CASNRSLGAGKKETQYF
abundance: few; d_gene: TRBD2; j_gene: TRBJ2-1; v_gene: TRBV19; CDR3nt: TGTGCCAGTAGCCCGGGACTAGATAGAGAGCAGTTCTTC; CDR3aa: CASSPGLDREQFF
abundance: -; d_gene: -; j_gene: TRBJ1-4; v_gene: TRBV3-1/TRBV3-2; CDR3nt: TGTGCCAGCAGCCAAGCCCCGGGGGAAAAACTGTTTTTT; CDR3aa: CASSQAPGEKLFF
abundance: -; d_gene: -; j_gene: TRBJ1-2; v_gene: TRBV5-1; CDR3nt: TGCGCCAGCAGCCCGGACGGTAGCTCGGGAGGTGGCTACACCTTC; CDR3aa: CASSPDGSSGGGYTF
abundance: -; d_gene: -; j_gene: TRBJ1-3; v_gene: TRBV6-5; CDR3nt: TGTGCCAGCAATACAGGGATCTCTGGAAACACCATATATTTT; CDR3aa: CASNTGISGNTIYF
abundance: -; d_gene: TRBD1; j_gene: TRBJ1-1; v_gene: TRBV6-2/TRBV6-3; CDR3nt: TGTGCCAGCAGTCCCACGGACAGGCTGAAGACTGAAGCTTTCTTT; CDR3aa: CASSPTDRLKTEAFF
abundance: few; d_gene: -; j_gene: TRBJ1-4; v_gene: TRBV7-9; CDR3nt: TGTGCCAGCAGCTCTTCCGGGAGCCTGGGTGAAAAACTGTTTTTT; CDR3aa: CASSSSGSLGEKLFF
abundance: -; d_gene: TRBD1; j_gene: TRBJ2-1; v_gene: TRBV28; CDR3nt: TGTGCCAGCAGCCTAATGGGGACAGGTCACGGTGAGCAGTTCTTC; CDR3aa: CASSLMGTGHGEQFF
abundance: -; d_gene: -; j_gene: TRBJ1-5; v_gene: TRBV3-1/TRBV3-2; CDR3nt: TGTGCCAGCAGCCAAGAGGGGCAGGGCGGCAATCAGCCCCAGCATTTT; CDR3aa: CASSQEGQGGNQPQHF
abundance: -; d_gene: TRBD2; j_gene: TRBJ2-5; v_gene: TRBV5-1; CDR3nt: TGCGCCAGCAGCTACGGACTAGCAGGGCGGGAGACCCAGTACTTC; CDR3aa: CASSYGLAGRETQYF
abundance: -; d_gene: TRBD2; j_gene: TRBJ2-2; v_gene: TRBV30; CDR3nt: TGTGCCTGGAGCGGGCTAGCGGGGTTGACCGGGGAGCTGTTTTTT; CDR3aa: CAWSGLAGLTGELFF
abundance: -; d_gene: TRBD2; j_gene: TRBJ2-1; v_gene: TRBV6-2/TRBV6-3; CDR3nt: TGTGCCAGCAGTTATACTAGCGGGGGGTCCAATGAGCAGTTCTTC; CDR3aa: CASSYTSGGSNEQFF
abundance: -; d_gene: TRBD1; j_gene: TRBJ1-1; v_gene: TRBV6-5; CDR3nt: TGTGCCAGCAGTTATGACAGGGGCGTGAACACTGAAGCTTTCTTT; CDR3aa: CASSYDRGVNTEAFF
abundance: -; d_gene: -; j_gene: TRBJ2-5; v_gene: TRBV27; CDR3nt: TGTGCCAGCAGTTTCGCCCACAGCTACCAAGAGACCCAGTACTTC; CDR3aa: CASSFAHSYQETQYF
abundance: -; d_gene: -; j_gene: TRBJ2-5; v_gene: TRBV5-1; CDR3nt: TGCGCCAGCAGCTCACAGGGAGTACAAGAGACCCAGTACTTC; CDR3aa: CASSSQGVQETQYF
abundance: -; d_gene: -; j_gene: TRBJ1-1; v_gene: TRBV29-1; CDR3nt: TGCAGCGTTGATCTGGAGACTGAAGCTTTCTTT; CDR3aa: CSVDLETEAFF
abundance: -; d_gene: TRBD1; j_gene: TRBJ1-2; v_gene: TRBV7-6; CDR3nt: TGTGCCAGCAGCTTAGAGGGACAGGATCCCTATGGCTACACCTTC; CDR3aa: CASSLEGQDPYGYTF
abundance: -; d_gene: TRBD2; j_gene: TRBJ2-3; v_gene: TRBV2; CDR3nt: TGTGCCAGCAGCCCACTTGCGGGGGGGGCAGATACGCAGTATTTT; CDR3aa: CASSPLAGGADTQYF
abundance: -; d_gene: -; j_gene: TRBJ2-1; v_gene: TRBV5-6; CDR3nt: TGTGCCAGCAGCTTGTTATACAATGAGCAGTTCTTC; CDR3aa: CASSLLYNEQFF
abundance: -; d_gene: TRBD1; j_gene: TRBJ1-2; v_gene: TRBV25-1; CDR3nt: TGTGCCAGCAGTGAATCAGGGGGCTACGGCTACACCTTC; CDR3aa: CASSESGGYGYTF
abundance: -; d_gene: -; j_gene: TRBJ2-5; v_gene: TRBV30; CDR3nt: TGTGCCTGGAGTGTAGGGGGGGTTGGGAAGACCCAGTACTTC; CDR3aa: CAWSVGGVGKTQYF
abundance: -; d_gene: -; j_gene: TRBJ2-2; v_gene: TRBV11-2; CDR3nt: TGTGCCAGCAGCTTATTGTCGCTAGCCGGCAACACCGGGGAGCTGTTTTTT; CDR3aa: CASSLLSLAGNTGELFF
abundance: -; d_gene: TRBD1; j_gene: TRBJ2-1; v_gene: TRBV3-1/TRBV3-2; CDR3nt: TGTGCCAGCAGCCAGACAGGGGGCGAAGATGAGCAGTTCTTC; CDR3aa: CASSQTGGEDEQFF
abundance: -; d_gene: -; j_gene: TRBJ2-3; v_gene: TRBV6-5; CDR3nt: TGTGCCAGCAGTCCGGGACTGGCCCCCACAGATACGCAGTATTTT; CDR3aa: CASSPGLAPTDTQYF
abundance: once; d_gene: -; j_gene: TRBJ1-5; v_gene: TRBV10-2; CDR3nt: TGCGCCAGCAGTGAACAGGGTCGTCAGCCCCAGCATTTT; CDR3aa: CASSEQGRQPQHF
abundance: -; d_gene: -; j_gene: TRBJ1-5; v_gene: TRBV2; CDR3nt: TGTGCCAGCACCAATAGCAATCAGCCCCAGCATTTT; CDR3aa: CASTNSNQPQHF
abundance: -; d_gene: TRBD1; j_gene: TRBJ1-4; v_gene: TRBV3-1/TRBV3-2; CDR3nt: TGTGCCAGCAGCCAAACGACAGGGGGCATCGGTAATGAAAAACTGTTTTTT; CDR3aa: CASSQTTGGIGNEKLFF
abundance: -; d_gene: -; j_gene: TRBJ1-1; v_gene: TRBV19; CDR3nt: TGTGCCAGTAGTCCCCGGGGGGGCGAAGCTTTCTTT; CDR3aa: CASSPRGGEAFF
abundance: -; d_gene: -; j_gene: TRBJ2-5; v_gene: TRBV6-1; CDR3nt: TGTGCCAGCAGTGAAGCGGGAGCAAGAGAGACCCAGTACTTC; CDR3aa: CASSEAGARETQYF
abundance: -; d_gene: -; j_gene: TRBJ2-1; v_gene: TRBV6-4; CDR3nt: TGTGCCAGCCCCCTAGCGTTCCGGCAGTTCTTC; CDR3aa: CASPLAFRQFF
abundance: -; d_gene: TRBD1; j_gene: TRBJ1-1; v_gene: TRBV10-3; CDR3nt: TGTGCCATCAGTGATTGGACAGGATCAAACACTGAAGCTTTCTTT; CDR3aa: CAISDWTGSNTEAFF
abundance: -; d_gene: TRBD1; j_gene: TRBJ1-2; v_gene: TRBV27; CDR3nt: TGTGCCAGCAGTCCGCTGACAGGGTTGTATGGCTACACCTTC; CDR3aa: CASSPLTGLYGYTF
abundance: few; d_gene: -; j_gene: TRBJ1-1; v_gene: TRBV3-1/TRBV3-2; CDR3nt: TGTGCCAGCAGCCCGGTCGGGCAGGGGTACACTGAAGCTTTCTTT; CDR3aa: CASSPVGQGYTEAFF
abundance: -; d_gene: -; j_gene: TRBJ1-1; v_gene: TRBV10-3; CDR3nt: TGTGCCATCAGTGACAGGGGGAACACTGAAGCTTTCTTT; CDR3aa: CAISDRGNTEAFF
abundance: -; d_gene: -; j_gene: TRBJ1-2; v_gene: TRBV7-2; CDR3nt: TGTGCCAGCAGTCGCCATGACAGCCCTGCAGGTCGCTACACCTTC; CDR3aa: CASSRHDSPAGRYTF
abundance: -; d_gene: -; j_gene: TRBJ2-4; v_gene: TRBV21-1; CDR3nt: TGTGCCAAAAGACAGAAAAACATTCAGTACTTC; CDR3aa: CAKRQKNIQYF
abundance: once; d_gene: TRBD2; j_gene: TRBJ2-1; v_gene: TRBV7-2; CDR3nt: TGTGCCAGCAGCTCGGGACTTCTTGGACTAGCCAATGAGCAGTTCTTC; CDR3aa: CASSSGLLGLANEQFF